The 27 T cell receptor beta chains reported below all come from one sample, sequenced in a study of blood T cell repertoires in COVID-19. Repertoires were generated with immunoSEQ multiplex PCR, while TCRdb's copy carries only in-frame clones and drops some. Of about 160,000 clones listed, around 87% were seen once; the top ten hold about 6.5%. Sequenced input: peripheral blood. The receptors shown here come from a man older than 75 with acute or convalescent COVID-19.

CDR3 loop: CAISDRGPTLYGYTF. The CDR3 DNA sequence: TGTGCCATCAGTGACAGGGGCCCCACCCTTTATGGCTACACCTTC. The rearrangement links TRBV10-3 to TRBJ1-2; D may be TRBD1 (6 bases). The germline V gene has CDR1 ENHRY and CDR2 SYGVKD. Trimming pared 3 bases from V and 5 bases from J, leaving 16 bases between. The CDR3 sequence is 15 residues long.

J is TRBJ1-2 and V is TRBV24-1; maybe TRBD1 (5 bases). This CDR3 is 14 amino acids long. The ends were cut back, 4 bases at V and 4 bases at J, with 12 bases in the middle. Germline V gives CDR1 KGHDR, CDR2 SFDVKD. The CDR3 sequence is CATSEETDSYGYTF. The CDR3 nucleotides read TGTGCCACCAGTGAAGAAACCGACAGCTATGGCTACACCTTC.

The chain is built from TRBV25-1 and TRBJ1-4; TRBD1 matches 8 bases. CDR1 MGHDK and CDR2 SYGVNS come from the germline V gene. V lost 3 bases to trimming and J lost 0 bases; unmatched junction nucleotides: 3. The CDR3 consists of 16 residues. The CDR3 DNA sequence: TGTGCCAGCAGTGACGGACAGGGCGCAACTAATGAAAAACTGTTTTTT. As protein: CASSDGQGATNEKLFF. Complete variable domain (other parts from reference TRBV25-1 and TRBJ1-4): EADIYQTPRYLVIGTGKKITLECSQTMGHDKMYWYQQDPGMELHLIHYSYGVNSTEKGDLSSESTVSRIRTEHFPLTLESARPSHTSQYLCASSDGQGATNEKLFFGSGTQLSVL.

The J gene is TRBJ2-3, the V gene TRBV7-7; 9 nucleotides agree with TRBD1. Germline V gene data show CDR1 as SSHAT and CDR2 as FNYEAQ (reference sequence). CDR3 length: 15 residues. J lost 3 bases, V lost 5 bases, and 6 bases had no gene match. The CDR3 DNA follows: TGTGCCAGCAGCCAGGGGACAGGGAAGACAGATACGCAGTATTTT. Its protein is CASSQGTGKTDTQYF.

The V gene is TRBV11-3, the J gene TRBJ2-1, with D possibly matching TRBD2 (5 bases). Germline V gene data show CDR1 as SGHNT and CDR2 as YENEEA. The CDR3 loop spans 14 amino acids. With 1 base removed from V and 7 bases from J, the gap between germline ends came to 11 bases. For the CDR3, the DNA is TGTGCCAGCAGCTTAGGGGCTAGCCGGAATGAGCAGTTCTTC. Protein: CASSLGASRNEQFF.

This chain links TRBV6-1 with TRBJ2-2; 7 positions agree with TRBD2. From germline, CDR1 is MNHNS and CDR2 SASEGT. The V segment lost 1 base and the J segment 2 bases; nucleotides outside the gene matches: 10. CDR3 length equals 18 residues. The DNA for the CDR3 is TGTGCCAGCAGTGAAGTATGGGGGGGTCTAGCAAACACCGGGGAGCTGTTTTTT. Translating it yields CASSEVWGGLANTGELFF.

Here the CDR3 reads CASSYAADTQYF. For the CDR3, the DNA is TGTGCCAGCAGTTACGCGGCAGATACGCAGTATTTT. The V gene is TRBV6-5, the J gene TRBJ2-3; D is uncertain. Trimming took off 2 bases at V and 4 bases at J, with 4 bases between the two ends. This CDR3 contains 12 residues. The germline V gene has CDR1 MNHEY and CDR2 SVGAGI.

CDR3 loop: CASSKPGLSYEQYF. The CDR3 nucleotides read TGTGCCAGTAGTAAGCCAGGGTTATCCTACGAGCAGTACTTC. V and J are TRBV19 and TRBJ2-7, with TRBD1 as a possible D gene (5 bases). V shed 4 bases and J shed 1 base, with 11 bases lying between them. This CDR3 contains 14 residues. Germline V CDR1 and CDR2: LNHDA, SQIVND (reference sequence).

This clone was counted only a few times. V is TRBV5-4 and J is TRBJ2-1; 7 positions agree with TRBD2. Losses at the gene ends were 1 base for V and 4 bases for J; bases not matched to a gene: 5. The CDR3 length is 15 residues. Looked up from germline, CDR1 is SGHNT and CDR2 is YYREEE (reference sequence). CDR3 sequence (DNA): TGTGCCAGCAGCTTGTCGCTAGCGGAATACAATGAGCAGTTCTTC. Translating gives CASSLSLAEYNEQFF.

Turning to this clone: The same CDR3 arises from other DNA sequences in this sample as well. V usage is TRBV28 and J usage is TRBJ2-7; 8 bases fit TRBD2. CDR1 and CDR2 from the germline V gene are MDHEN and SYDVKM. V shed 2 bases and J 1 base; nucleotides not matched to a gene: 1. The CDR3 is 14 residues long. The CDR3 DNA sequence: TGTGCCAGCAGTTTAAGCGGGGGATCCTACGAGCAGTACTTC. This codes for CASSLSGGSYEQYF. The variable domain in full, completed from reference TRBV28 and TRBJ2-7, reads DVKVTQSSRYLVKRTGEKVFLECVQDMDHENMFWYRQDPGLGLRLIYFSYDVKMKEKGDIPEGYSVSREKKERFSLILESASTNQTSMYLCASSLSGGSYEQYFGPGTRLTVT.

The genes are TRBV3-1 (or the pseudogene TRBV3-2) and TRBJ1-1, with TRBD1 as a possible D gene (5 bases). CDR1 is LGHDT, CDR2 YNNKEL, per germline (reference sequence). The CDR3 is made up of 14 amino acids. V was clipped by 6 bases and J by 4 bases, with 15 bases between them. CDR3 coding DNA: TGTGCCAGCAGATCCGCAGGCGGGGCCACTGAAGCTTTCTTT. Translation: CASRSAGGATEAFF.

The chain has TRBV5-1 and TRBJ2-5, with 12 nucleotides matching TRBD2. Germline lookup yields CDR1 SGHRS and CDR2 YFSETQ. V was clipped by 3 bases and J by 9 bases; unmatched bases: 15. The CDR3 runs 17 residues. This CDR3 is CASSSVAGLAGLAAQYF. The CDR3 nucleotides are TGCGCCAGCAGCTCAGTAGCGGGACTAGCGGGCCTAGCGGCCCAGTACTTC.

This chain's CDR3 is CASRERDSDYGYTF. The CDR3 coding sequence is TGTGCCAGCAGAGAACGGGACAGCGATTATGGCTACACCTTC. This chain connects TRBV19 to TRBJ1-2; 7 bases are shared with TRBD1. The V gene's germline CDR1 is LNHDA and CDR2 SQIVND (reference sequence). The CDR3 covers 14 residues. Trimming took 9 bases from V and 5 from J; bases not matched to a gene: 12.

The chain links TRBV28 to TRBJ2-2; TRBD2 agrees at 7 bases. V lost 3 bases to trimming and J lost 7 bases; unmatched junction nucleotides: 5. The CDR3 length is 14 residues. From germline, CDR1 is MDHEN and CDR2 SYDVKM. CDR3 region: CASSFVGGGGELFF. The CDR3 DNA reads TGTGCCAGCAGTTTTGTTGGGGGGGGCGGGGAGCTGTTTTTT.

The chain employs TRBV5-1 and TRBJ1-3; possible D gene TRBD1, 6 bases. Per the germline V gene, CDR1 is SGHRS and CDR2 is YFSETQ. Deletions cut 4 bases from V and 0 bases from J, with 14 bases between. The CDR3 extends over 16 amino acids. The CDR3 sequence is CASSPGTPASGNTIYF. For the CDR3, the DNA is TGCGCCAGCAGCCCTGGGACACCCGCCTCTGGAAACACCATATATTTT.

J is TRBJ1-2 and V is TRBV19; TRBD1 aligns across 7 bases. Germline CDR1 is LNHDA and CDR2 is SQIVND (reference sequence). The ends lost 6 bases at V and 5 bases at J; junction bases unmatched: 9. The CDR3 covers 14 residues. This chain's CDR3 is CASRATTGRYGYTF. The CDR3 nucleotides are TGTGCCAGTAGAGCAACGACAGGGAGATATGGCTACACCTTC.

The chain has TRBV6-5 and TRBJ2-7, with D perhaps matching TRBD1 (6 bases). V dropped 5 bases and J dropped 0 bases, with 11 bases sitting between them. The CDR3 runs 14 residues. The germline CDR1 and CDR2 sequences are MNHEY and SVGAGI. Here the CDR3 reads CASSQGSSSYEQYF. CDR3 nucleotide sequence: TGTGCCAGCAGTCAGGGGTCTAGCTCCTACGAGCAGTACTTC.

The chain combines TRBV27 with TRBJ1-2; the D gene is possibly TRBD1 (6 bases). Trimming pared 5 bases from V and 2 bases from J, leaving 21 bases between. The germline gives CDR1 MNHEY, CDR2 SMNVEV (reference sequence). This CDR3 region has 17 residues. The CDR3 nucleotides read TGTGCCAGCAGTATCAGGGGAGGGGCGACACTAAACTATGGCTACACCTTC. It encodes CASSIRGGATLNYGYTF.

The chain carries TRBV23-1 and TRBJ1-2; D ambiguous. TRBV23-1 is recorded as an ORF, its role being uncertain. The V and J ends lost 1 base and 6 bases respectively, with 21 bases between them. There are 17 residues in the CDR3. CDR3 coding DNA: TGCGCCAGCAGTCAATTGACGGGTCACCCCAACGCGGATGGCTACACCTTC. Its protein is CASSQLTGHPNADGYTF.

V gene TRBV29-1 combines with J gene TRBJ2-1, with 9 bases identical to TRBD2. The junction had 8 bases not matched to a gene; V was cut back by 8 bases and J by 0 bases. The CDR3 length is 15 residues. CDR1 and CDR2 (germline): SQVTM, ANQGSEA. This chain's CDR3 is CSPWGGGGSYNEQFF. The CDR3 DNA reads TGCAGCCCCTGGGGCGGGGGGGGCTCCTACAATGAGCAGTTCTTC.

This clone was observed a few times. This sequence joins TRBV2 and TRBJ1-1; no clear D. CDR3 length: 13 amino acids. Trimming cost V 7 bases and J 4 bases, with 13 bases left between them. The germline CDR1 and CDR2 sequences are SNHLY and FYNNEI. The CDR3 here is CASNREVSTEAFF. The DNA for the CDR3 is TGTGCCAGCAATAGGGAGGTCAGCACTGAAGCTTTCTTT.

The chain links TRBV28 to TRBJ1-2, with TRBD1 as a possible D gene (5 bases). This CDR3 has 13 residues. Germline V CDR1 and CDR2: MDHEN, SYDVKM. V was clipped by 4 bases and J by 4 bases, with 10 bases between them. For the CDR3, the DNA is TGTGCCAGCAGTTCAGGGATAGGCTATGGCTACACCTTC. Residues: CASSSGIGYGYTF.

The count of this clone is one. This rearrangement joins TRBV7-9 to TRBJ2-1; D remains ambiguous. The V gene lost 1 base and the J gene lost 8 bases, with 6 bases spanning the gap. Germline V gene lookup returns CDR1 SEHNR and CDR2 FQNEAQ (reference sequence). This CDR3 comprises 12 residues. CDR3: CASSLDSHEQFF. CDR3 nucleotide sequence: TGTGCCAGCAGCTTAGACTCCCATGAGCAGTTCTTC. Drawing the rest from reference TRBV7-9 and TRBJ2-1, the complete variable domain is DTGVSQNPRHKITKRGQNVTFRCDPISEHNRLYWYRQTLGQGPEFLTYFQNEAQLEKSRLLSDRFSAERPKGSFSTLEIQRTEQGDSAMYLCASSLDSHEQFFGPGTRLTVL.

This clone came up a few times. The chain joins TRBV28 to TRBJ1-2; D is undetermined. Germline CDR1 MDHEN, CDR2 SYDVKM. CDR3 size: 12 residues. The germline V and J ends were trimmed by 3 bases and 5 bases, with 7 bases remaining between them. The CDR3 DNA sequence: TGTGCCAGCAGTTTTAGTGAGTATGGCTACACCTTC. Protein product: CASSFSEYGYTF.

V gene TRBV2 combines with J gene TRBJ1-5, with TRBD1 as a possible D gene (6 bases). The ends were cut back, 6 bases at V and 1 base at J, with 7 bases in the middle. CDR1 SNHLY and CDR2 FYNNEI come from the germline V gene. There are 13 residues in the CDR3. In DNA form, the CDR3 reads TGTGCCAGCAGCAGGGGAAGCAATCAGCCCCAGCATTTT. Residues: CASSRGSNQPQHF. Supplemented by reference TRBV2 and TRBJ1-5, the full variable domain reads EPEVTQTPSHQVTQMGQEVILRCVPISNHLYFYWYRQILGQKVEFLVSFYNNEISEKSEIFDDQFSVERPDGSNFTLKIRSTKLEDSAMYFCASSRGSNQPQHFGDGTRLSIL.

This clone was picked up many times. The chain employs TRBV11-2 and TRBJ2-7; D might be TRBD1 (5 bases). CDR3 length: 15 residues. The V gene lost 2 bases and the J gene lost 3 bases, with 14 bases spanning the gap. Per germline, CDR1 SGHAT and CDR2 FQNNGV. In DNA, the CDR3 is TGTGCCAGCAGCTTATCCCCGGCAGGGAACTACGAGCAGTACTTC. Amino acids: CASSLSPAGNYEQYF.

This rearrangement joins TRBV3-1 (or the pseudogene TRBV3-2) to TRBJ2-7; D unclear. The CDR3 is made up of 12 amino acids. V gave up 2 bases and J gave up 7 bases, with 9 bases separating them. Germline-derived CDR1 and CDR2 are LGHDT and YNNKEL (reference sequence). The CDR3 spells CASSQTQEEQYF. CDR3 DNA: TGTGCCAGCAGCCAAACTCAAGAGGAGCAGTACTTC.